This T cell receptor (beta chain) was documented in a study of cytomegalovirus exposure and HLA in healthy donors. Concerning this clone: Its cognate antigen is unknown.

Points from the study as a whole: The study labeled under 200 TCR beta chains cytomegalovirus-associated.

Using immunoSEQ multiplex PCR, the repertoire was profiled, and TCRdb retains in-frame clones only, with some absent. The sample contains 80,000 to 100,000 clones, roughly 89% of which appear only once. This TCR was recovered from a woman aged 25-40 years in good health and CMV-seronegative. Material for sequencing was PBMCs.

The CDR3 reads CASSRGTGQETQYF. The CDR3 region has the DNA TGTGCCAGCAGCCGGGGGACAGGCCAAGAGACCCAGTACTTC. The chain combines TRBV5-4 with TRBJ2-5; 8 bases fit TRBD1. This CDR3 comprises 14 residues. V shed 4 bases and J 1 base; nucleotides not matched to a gene: 3. Germline assignment: CDR1 SGHNT and CDR2 YYREEE (reference sequence).